Below, 15 T cell receptor beta chains from the same sample are listed, as sequenced in a study of OX40 agonist ivuxolimab in advanced cancers. Sequencing was performed with immunoSEQ multiplex PCR; in TCRdb, only in-frame clones are kept and a portion is missing. The profile shows 30,000 to 45,000 clones, 87% of them singletons. The specimen was CD4+ or CD8+ T cells sorted from blood, collected in a trial of the OX40 agonist ivuxolimab. Receptor source: an adult with an advanced solid tumor such as melanoma, head and neck, liver or kidney cancer.

This chain uses TRBV7-9 with TRBJ2-7, with TRBD2 matching over 7 bases. There are 13 residues in the CDR3. V trimming: 3 bases; J trimming: 3 bases; junction bases outside the gene matches: 2. Germline V gene data show CDR1 as SEHNR and CDR2 as FQNEAQ (reference sequence). CDR3 sequence: CASSFGGDYEQYF. CDR3 bases: TGTGCCAGCAGCTTTGGGGGGGACTACGAGCAGTACTTC.

The chain links TRBV2 to TRBJ2-5; possible D gene TRBD2, 6 bases. Trimming cost V 6 bases and J 3 bases, with 17 bases left between them. Germline CDR1 and CDR2: SNHLY and FYNNEI. This CDR3 spans 15 amino acids. CDR3 coding DNA: TGTGCCAGCAGGAATCAGGGACTCCAGGAAGAGACCCAGTACTTC. As protein: CASRNQGLQEETQYF.

There are a few counts of this clone. The chain uses TRBV10-3 and TRBJ1-3, with TRBD1 matching over 7 bases. V lost 7 bases to trimming and J lost 4 bases; unmatched junction nucleotides: 4. Germline-derived CDR1 and CDR2 are ENHRY and SYGVKD. CDR3 length equals 13 residues. The CDR3 is CAITTGAGNTIYF. The CDR3 DNA reads TGTGCCATCACTACAGGGGCCGGAAACACCATATATTTT.

This clone is a singleton in its sample. The chain joins TRBV7-2 to TRBJ2-5, with D possibly being TRBD2 (6 bases). V was shortened by 5 bases and J by 5 bases, with 18 bases between the two germline ends. The CDR3 has 15 residues. The germline gives CDR1 SGHTA, CDR2 FQGNSA. CDR3 nucleotides: TGTGCCAGCAGCCCCTCATCGGGAGACGAGGAGACCCAGTACTTC. Its translation is CASSPSSGDEETQYF.

The chain carries TRBV7-3 and TRBJ2-3; maybe TRBD2 (6 bases). Germline CDR1 reads SGHTA; CDR2 reads FQGTGA. The ends were cut back, 1 base at V and 6 bases at J, with 17 bases in the middle. The length of the CDR3 is 16 residues. This chain's CDR3 is CASSLRGGLLGDTQYF. CDR3 DNA sequence: TGTGCCAGCAGCTTAAGGGGAGGACTACTGGGGGATACGCAGTATTTT.

CDR3 coding DNA: TGTGCCAGTAGCAGGGGTGGTCAGGGCACAGATACGCAGTATTTT. It yields the protein CASSRGGQGTDTQYF. This chain connects TRBV19 to TRBJ2-3; a possible D gene is TRBD1 (6 bases). The V and J ends lost 6 bases and 1 base respectively, with 14 bases between them. From germline, CDR1 is LNHDA and CDR2 SQIVND (reference sequence). This CDR3 is built from 15 residues.

This clone is a singleton in its sample. The chain couples TRBV29-1 to TRBJ2-7, with D perhaps TRBD1 (6 bases). The CDR3 runs to 15 residues. Looked up from germline, CDR1 is SQVTM and CDR2 is ANQGSEA. Trimming took off 1 base at V and 1 base at J, with 14 bases between the two ends. Here the CDR3 DNA reads TGCAGCGTTGAAGGGTCCAGGGGACGTTCCTACGAGCAGTACTTC. Its translation: CSVEGSRGRSYEQYF.

This clone is a singleton in its sample. V usage is TRBV6-1 and J usage is TRBJ2-7, with unresolved D. Germline values: CDR1 MNHNS, CDR2 SASEGT. The CDR3 totals 11 residues. Trimming pared 2 bases from V and 4 bases from J, leaving 3 bases between. For the CDR3, the DNA is TGTGCCAGCAGTGAATTGTACGAGCAGTACTTC. It yields the protein CASSELYEQYF.

CDR3 residues: CASLPTGVNTEAFF. In DNA, the CDR3 is TGTGCCAGCCTCCCCACAGGTGTGAACACTGAAGCTTTCTTT. This chain joins TRBV27 and TRBJ1-1, with a weak D call TRBD1 (5 bases). In germline, CDR1 is MNHEY, CDR2 SMNVEV (reference sequence). The CDR3 loop spans 14 amino acids. The V and J ends lost 8 bases and 0 bases respectively, with 13 bases between them.

This clone was detected once. The junction and the germline gene differ at one end; a read error may be behind it. The chain joins TRBV7-7 to TRBJ1-2; 9 bases line up with TRBD1. Germline loops: CDR1 SSHAT, CDR2 FNYEAQ (reference sequence). The CDR3 consists of 18 residues. CDR3 in DNA: TGTGCTAGCAGCTTATCCCATAGGGGACAGGGAATAAACTATGGCTACACCTTC. Translating it yields CASSLSHRGQGINYGYTF.

This clone was seen once. CDR3: CATNGGGHYNEQFF. CDR3 sequence (DNA): TGTGCCACCAACGGAGGTGGGCACTACAATGAGCAGTTCTTC. V and J are TRBV19 and TRBJ2-1, with D maybe TRBD2 (5 bases). The CDR3 contains 14 residues. Trimming shortened V by 10 bases and J by 3 bases, and 16 bases separated the two germline ends. Per the germline V gene, CDR1 is LNHDA and CDR2 is SQIVND (reference sequence).

The rearrangement joins TRBV19 to TRBJ1-2; 7 bases align to TRBD1. Germline CDR1 and CDR2: LNHDA and SQIVND (reference sequence). This CDR3 comprises 16 residues. V was pared by 5 bases and J by 7 bases, with 16 bases of the junction left unmatched. CDR3 residues: CASSPRQGIRLGGYTF. The DNA of the CDR3 is TGTGCCAGTAGTCCCCGACAGGGCATAAGGCTGGGTGGCTACACCTTC.

The V and J genes are TRBV2 and TRBJ1-2; the D gene is possibly TRBD1 (5 bases). The CDR3 has 14 residues. Trimming stripped 6 bases from V and 7 bases from J, with 18 bases between. Germline values: CDR1 SNHLY, CDR2 FYNNEI. The CDR3 nucleotides read TGTGCCAGCAGGGAAAACCAGGGAGGTCTTGGCTACACCTTC. Protein sequence: CASRENQGGLGYTF.

The V and J genes are TRBV6-1 and TRBJ1-5; D is ambiguous. This CDR3 has 16 amino acids. The germline V gene encodes CDR1 MNHNS and CDR2 SASEGT. V was trimmed by 3 bases and J by 1 base, leaving 13 bases between them. The CDR3 coding sequence is TGTGCCAGCAGTGAGCGGCAGGAACTAAGCAATCAGCCCCAGCATTTT. Translation: CASSERQELSNQPQHF.

The chain combines TRBV10-3 with TRBJ1-1, with a weak D call TRBD1 (6 bases). CDR3 length: 16 residues. CDR1 and CDR2 from the germline V gene are ENHRY and SYGVKD. V shed 3 bases and J shed 2 bases, with 16 bases lying between them. CDR3: CAISDSGAYPNTEAFF. For the CDR3, the DNA is TGTGCCATCAGTGACTCAGGGGCTTATCCTAACACTGAAGCTTTCTTT.